This TCR beta chain is drawn from a study of cytomegalovirus exposure and HLA in healthy donors (dated by TCRdb to the late 2010s). With regard to the full study: In an earlier analysis of several hundred of the donors, 276 Gb of sequence data and 90 million to 130 million unique TCR beta sequences from about 190 million T cells were reported. Roughly 300 gigabases of sequencing data and around 80 million unique TCR sequences made up an early release that covered several hundred HLA-typed donors. Of the 398 genotyped donors, approximately 82% fell in the genetic ancestry cluster associated with self-reported Caucasian donors. The aim of the study was to test whether cataloging public T cell receptors could identify signatures of past pathogen exposure. Using immunosequencing, the study profiled T cell repertoires from 640 or so subjects and related those repertoires to cytomegalovirus serostatus. In addition to the first cohort of around 670 subjects, a separate validation cohort of about 120 different subjects was used. The study combined high-throughput TCR immunosequencing, statistical association of individual TCRs with disease status, and machine learning to predict cytomegalovirus infection status. In a later analysis, previously published TCR beta repertoires from some 640 donors were re-analyzed and high-resolution HLA genotyping was added so that TCR occurrence patterns could be studied. In the later analysis, no new phenotypic data were used to find candidate immune exposures; instead, reliance was placed on TCR beta sequences and their occurrence across donors. An earlier analysis of roughly 600 of the donors used high-throughput TCR beta sequencing to judge whether each TCR beta V gene segment behaved as functional or pseudogenic. Donor age, sex, ethnicity and CMV serostatus were compiled alongside the repertoire data. A later genetic analysis took genome-wide SNP genotypes for about 55% of the 666 donors and used that subset as a discovery cohort. Every repertoire in the discovery cohort had been generated on one and the same sequencing platform. HLA typing covered class I and class II loci at four-digit resolution. Typing coverage varied by locus: roughly 620-640 donors for A, B, C, DRB1 and DQB1; roughly 560 for DQA1; about 600 for DPA1; roughly 450 for DPB1. About five DR-DQ haplotypes were handled as single units for association and clustering, since linkage in the cohort was strong. On average, roughly 240,000 unique TCR beta nucleotide sequences were sequenced per donor among a few hundred genotyped donors of the cohort, with roughly 20% of those sequences being non-productive.

From the cysteine up to the phenylalanine, the CDR3 has a length of 13 residues. The retained sequence is limited to the CDR3, 39 bases, with the frame set at the first base. V loses 6 bases of germline sequence and J loses 6 bases, and the interval between the two ends is 11 bases. According to the germline V gene, CDR1 reads SGHTA and CDR2 reads FQGTGA. General study outcomes and caveats: In a later analysis, HLA-associated TCR beta chains were found to be more clonally expanded and to have lower generation probabilities than equally common non-associated chains. When HLA alleles, especially DR and DQ, strongly co-occurred, attributing TCR associations to individual alleles was difficult. Compared with the approximately 600-donor mean, donors in an Asian-associated ancestry cluster had fewer N-insertions in productive TCRs, according to a later genetic analysis. In an earlier analysis of about 540 of the donors, most TCR beta V segments were observed in productive rearrangements about 87% or about 30% of the time, broadly matching IMGT annotations. Some IMGT-functional V segments, including TRBV6-2 and TRBV6-3, could not be distinguished by the 87-base-pair reads and were therefore excluded. In vitro tests confirmed that three of the cytomegalovirus-associated TCR beta chains recognize cytomegalovirus antigens. A further reported finding was that TCR beta sequences accurately predicted the HLA-A and HLA-B alleles for most subjects in the first cohort. It was suggested by the authors that the approach could potentially be generalized to other disease states and immunological phenotypes. An association between a missense DCLRE1C variant and V-gene and J-gene trimming of TCR beta chains was found in a later genetic analysis and replicated in an independent cohort. The only immune exposure information available for the cohort was CMV serostatus. Because HLA typing was unavailable for some donors at each locus, only the typed subset was used in association tests. Linkage disequilibrium might explain the correlated functional status among segregating V segments, but an unknown experimental factor could not be excluded. Only TCR beta chains were sequenced in this cohort, and the absence of alpha or paired-chain data limited detectable features. Sequencing depth was assumed to be roughly uniform across donors in the presence/absence analyses, though that assumption may not hold. Most CMV-associated TCR beta chains appeared to be HLA-restricted in a later analysis, and the HLA associations seemed to be driven largely by CMV exposure. Specific HLA alleles were associated with 15,000 to 20,000 TCR beta sequences at a false discovery rate of 0.05 in a later analysis. The classifier was reported to diagnose cytomegalovirus status with high specificity and sensitivity in both the original cohort and the validation cohort. A later analysis reported that several top co-occurrence clusters appeared linked to parvovirus B19, influenza, CMV and Epstein-Barr virus. In a later analysis, TCR association rates were found to vary across HLA loci, with the most associated TCRs seen for DRB1 alleles and the fewest for HLA-C alleles. The study listed 164 TCR beta chains as associated with cytomegalovirus. A cluster of highly shared sequence variants was judged likely to represent a technical artifact of the sequencing pipeline. Most TCR sequences were seen in very few donors, while some public TCRs were found in many individuals. The earlier analysis of 587 of the donors excluded approximately 17 rarely observed V segments, including chromosome 9 orphons, because counts were too low.

Concerning this clone itself: The specificity of this receptor is unknown. Base-call qualities are not available, and no considerably larger clone is one nucleotide away.

In total, around 600 healthy bone marrow donors made up the cohort. Cohort members were all nominally healthy when sampled, although unrecorded immune exposures were likely present. The donor tested CMV seronegative, placing the donor among the roughly 340 seronegative members of the cohort. A peripheral blood sample was collected from each donor, and TCR beta sequencing was performed on peripheral blood mononuclear cells. Genomic DNA was extracted from the blood cell samples with the Qiagen DNeasy Blood Extraction Kit. The protocol used for the library was the immunoSEQ multiplex PCR assay. For the multiplex PCR, a mixture combining 60 forward primers for TCR Vbeta segments and 13 reverse primers for TCR Jbeta segments was used. A multiplex PCR assay on genomic DNA amplified the CDR3 region of rearranged TCR beta genes. The Illumina HiSeq System was used to sequence the amplified TCR beta libraries as 87-base-pair reads. The authors' analysis ran thus. A later analysis counted tens of millions of unique TCR beta chains across the 666 repertoires, and some 11 million of these chains were shared by at least two donors. To remove PCR and sequencing errors, raw reads were error-corrected and collapsed into unique sequences using a nearest-neighbor algorithm that merged closely related sequences. CDR3 sequences were aligned to IMGT reference sequences to assign V, D and J gene segments. For a sequence to be retained, a match of at least six nucleotides was required to both a V gene segment and a J gene segment. A rearrangement counted as productive if the CDR3 had no stop codons and remained in frame with V and J, and every other rearrangement counted as non-productive. CDR3 was defined according to IMGT convention as the region running from the second conserved V-encoded cysteine to the conserved J-encoded phenylalanine. In an earlier analysis of more than 550 of the donors, sequences lacking an unambiguous match to a single V gene segment were excluded. An earlier analysis of just under 600 of the donors called V segments functional above 56.7% productive rearrangements and segregating when the between-donor standard deviation exceeded 5%. A statistical classification framework was developed to diagnose cytomegalovirus status using the catalog of TCR beta chain sequences. V and J gene assignment, in a later analysis, came from comparing TCR nucleotide sequences with IMGT/GENE-DB human TR gene sequences. Using the TCRdist pipeline, a later analysis assigned CDR3 sequences along with most-parsimonious VDJ recombination scenarios. In a later analysis, each TCR beta chain was defined by its CDR3 amino acid sequence together with its V-gene family, and reads without a unique V-gene family were excluded. As a way to deal with suspected cross-contamination and a sequencing artifact, a later analysis dropped 450 to 700 nucleotide sequences that were highly shared and had low generation probability. In a later analysis, a clonal expansion index was calculated for each public chain from normalized within-repertoire ranks of inferred template counts. Generation probabilities in a later analysis came from a VDJ recombination model fitted to out-of-frame rearrangements, and those results were checked against IGoR. In a later analysis, TCR-TCR, TCR-HLA and TCR-CMV co-occurrence was scored with hypergeometric tests, and a repertoire-size bias correction was applied to TCR pairs. In a later analysis, false discovery rates were estimated by permuting HLA or CMV assignments 20 times. In a later analysis, co-occurring TCRs were grouped using DBSCAN, and TCRdist sequence similarity was added for clustering within HLA-allele-positive subsets. For co-occurrence clustering, repertoires with fewer than 30,000 or more than 120,000 public chains were excluded, along with four to six repertoires with anomalous nucleotide sharing. The table comes from immuneACCESS by way of TCRdb, which keeps in-frame sequences with V and J called. Part of the clones is missing from these tables; in studies checked, under half for an unresolved V gene and the rest for unknown reasons. D and trimming come from the DNA, and the V and J calls and clone size come from that table. The sample records about 120,000 clones, roughly 70% of which are singletons. Around 4% of the sample is held by the ten biggest clonotypes.

Material for sequencing was PBMCs. The receptor was derived from a man younger than 45 in good health and CMV-seronegative. The chain uses TRBV7-3 and TRBJ2-2, and TRBD2 may be the D gene, going by 7 matching bases. The DNA sequence follows: TGTGCCAGCAGTTCGGGGGGCCCCGGGGAGCTGTTTTTT. Translated, this gives CASSSGGPGELFF. With all but the CDR3 taken from the reference TRBV7-3 and TRBJ2-2 genes, the full variable domain is: GAGVSQTPSNKVTEKGKYVELRCDPISGHTALYWYRQSLGQGPEFLIYFQGTGAADDSGLPNDRFFAVRPEGSVSTLKIQRTERGDSAVYLCASSSGGPGELFFGEGSRLTVL.